This T cell receptor (beta chain) was identified in a study of CD8 T cells in Susac syndrome. In blood CD8+ and CD4+ T cells, TCR beta underwent sequencing. The multiple sclerosis control group was made up of treatment-naive patients with stable or active relapsing-remitting disease. The CD8+ and CD4+ T cells were negatively isolated, with the TEMRA cells enriched by FACS. This clonotype was recorded only once. The CDR3 has 14 amino acids. CDR1 is SQVTM, CDR2 ANQGSEA, per germline. V lost 7 bases and J lost 1; bases outside the gene matches: 10. Reverse transcription used roughly 0.45 to 1 ug RNA and random hexamers. Multiplex PCR with immunoSEQ amplified the TCR beta CDR3 across 54 Vbeta and 13 Jbeta. From the immunoSEQ multiplex PCR reads, TCRdb called clonotypes with MiXCR, one entry per CDR3 protein. The sample gives 180,000 or so distinct CDR3 sequences, roughly 95% of which show up once; approximately 0.088% is in the top ten.

Sequencing was performed on CD4+ T cells from PBMCs. The sequence was collected from a human donor with multiple sclerosis. This chain connects TRBV29-1 to TRBJ2-7; 7 bases agree with TRBD1. The CDR3 reads CSASPQGVSYEQYF. As DNA, the CDR3 is TGCAGCGCCTCCCCCCAGGGGGTATCCTACGAGCAGTACTTC.